Following are 18 T cell receptor beta chains from one sample sequenced in a study of T-cell reconstitution after alpha-beta-depleted transplantation in children. Molecular barcoding with unique molecular identifiers was used for the TCRbeta library. TCRdb itself ran the PCR reads through MiXCR, one entry per CDR3 protein. Of more than 400,000 distinct CDR3 sequences in the sample, 43% were seen once. The sample was PBMCs, taken before TCRalphabeta/CD19-depleted stem cell transplant. The receptors were gathered from a girl between 2 and 10 years old with aplastic anemia, due to receive a stem cell transplant.

As to this clonotype: At one boundary the junction diverges from the germline segment, which might be a read error. The DNA of the CDR3 is TGTGCCAGCAGCCAAGTTCCGGGGGCCCGACTACTAGCCGCAAACTTC. This sequence encodes CASSQVPGARLLAANF. This sequence joins TRBV3-1 and TRBJ2-7, with D possibly called TRBD1 or TRBD2 (6 bases each). Germline CDR1 is LGHDT and CDR2 is YNNKEL (reference sequence). The CDR3 has 16 amino acids.

The rearrangement uses TRBV12-3 or TRBV12-4 and TRBJ2-3, with TRBD2 as a possible D gene (6 bases). The ends were cut back, 2 bases at V and 8 bases at J, with 14 bases in the middle. CDR3 size: 14 residues. The CDR3 is CASSLTDRRGTQYF. The CDR3 DNA reads TGTGCCAGCAGTTTAACCGATAGGAGGGGTACGCAGTATTTT.

This clonotype was detected ten times or more. This sequence joins TRBV7-7 and TRBJ2-1, with 7 bases lining up with TRBD1. Looked up from germline, CDR1 is SSHAT and CDR2 is FNYEAQ (reference sequence). After removal of 5 bases from V and 9 bases from J, the junction contained 7 bases not matched to a gene. This CDR3 comprises 13 residues. The DNA for the CDR3 is TGTGCCAGCAGCCCGAAGACAGGGCTTGAGCAGTTCTTC. Protein sequence: CASSPKTGLEQFF.

This clonotype was seen more than once but under ten times. V usage is TRBV20-1 and J usage is TRBJ1-6; 8 bases are a match to TRBD1. Germline CDR1 is DFQATT and CDR2 is SNEGSKA (reference sequence). The ends lost 3 bases at V and 8 bases at J; junction bases unmatched: 6. The CDR3 loop spans 14 amino acids. CDR3 amino acids: CSARPDRVDSPLHF. CDR3 nucleotide sequence: TGCAGTGCTAGGCCGGACAGGGTTGATTCACCCCTCCACTTT.

Comments on this clonotype: A read error is possible here, since a much larger clone lies one base away. The chain carries TRBV5-1 and TRBJ2-1; no clear D. CDR3 size: 12 residues. In germline, CDR1 is SGHRS, CDR2 YFSETQ. CDR3 protein: CGSSLEYNEQFF. Here the CDR3 DNA reads TGCGGCAGCAGCTTGGAGTACAATGAGCAGTTCTTC.

This clonotype was counted at least ten times. This chain links TRBV29-1 with TRBJ2-6; D tentatively fits TRBD1 or TRBD2 (5 bases each). Trimming took off 5 bases at V and 0 bases at J, with 8 bases between the two ends. CDR3 length: 14 amino acids. Germline CDR1 reads SQVTM; CDR2 reads ANQGSEA. This chain's CDR3 is CSVRDVSGANVLTF. Written as DNA, the CDR3 is TGCAGCGTTAGGGACGTCTCTGGGGCCAACGTCCTGACTTTC.

There are many counts of this clonotype. V gene TRBV5-1 combines with J gene TRBJ2-3; 7 positions agree with TRBD2. V shed 7 bases and J 2 bases; nucleotides not matched to a gene: 4. In germline, CDR1 is SGHRS, CDR2 YFSETQ. The CDR3 consists of 13 residues. Here the CDR3 reads CASGLGSTDTQYF. Written as DNA, the CDR3 is TGCGCCAGCGGACTAGGTTCCACAGATACGCAGTATTTT.

This clonotype came up a few times. The chain has TRBV15 and TRBJ2-3, with D possibly being TRBD2 (5 bases). Germline V gene lookup returns CDR1 LNHNV and CDR2 YYDKDF (reference sequence). The CDR3 is 13 amino acids. The V and J ends lost 7 bases and 2 bases respectively, with 10 bases between them. The DNA of the CDR3 is TGTGCCACCACGAGGGATTTCACAGATACGCAGTATTTT. It codes for CATTRDFTDTQYF.

In its sample, this clonotype was seen many times. The J gene is TRBJ2-7, the V gene TRBV20-1, with D perhaps matching TRBD1 or TRBD2 (5 bases each). Between the trimmed V and J ends, which lost 0 bases and 5 bases, there was a span of 14 bases. This CDR3 region has 14 residues. The V gene's germline CDR1 is DFQATT and CDR2 SNEGSKA (reference sequence). This chain's CDR3 is CSARDGAGSDEQYF. The CDR3 DNA reads as TGCAGTGCTAGAGATGGGGCGGGTTCCGACGAGCAGTACTTC.

The chain couples TRBV20-1 to TRBJ2-5; no firm D call. Germline V gene data show CDR1 as DFQATT and CDR2 as SNEGSKA (reference sequence). V lost 3 bases and J lost 5, with 10 bases in between. This CDR3 comprises 12 residues. As DNA, the CDR3 is TGCAGTGCTAGCTCCGGGCGGGAGACCCAGTACTTC. It translates to CSASSGRETQYF.

Ten or more counts support this clonotype. V is TRBV12-3 or TRBV12-4 and J is TRBJ1-2; perhaps TRBD1 as D (6 bases). The CDR3 is made up of 15 amino acids. The V end lost 6 bases, the J end lost 2 bases, and 16 bases lay between the germline ends. The DNA for the CDR3 is TGTGCCAGCAGAAAACAGGGACTAATCAACTATGGCTACACCTTC. Protein product: CASRKQGLINYGYTF.

A single count supports this clonotype. The J gene is TRBJ2-1, the V gene TRBV6-1; 10 bases align to TRBD1. The CDR3 sequence is 15 residues long. Losses at the gene ends were 6 bases for V and 2 bases for J; bases not matched to a gene: 4. The germline V gene encodes CDR1 MNHNS and CDR2 SASEGT. CDR3 residues: CASRGTGAPYNEQFF. In DNA, the CDR3 is TGTGCCAGCAGGGGGACAGGGGCCCCCTACAATGAGCAGTTCTTC.

This clonotype has ten or more counts. This chain joins TRBV5-1 and TRBJ2-2, with 14 bases identical to TRBD2. This CDR3 spans 18 amino acids. J lost 4 bases, V lost 4 bases, and 9 bases had no gene match. The germline CDR1 and CDR2 sequences are SGHRS and YFSETQ. The CDR3 sequence: CASSPLLGLAGGTGELFF. CDR3 sequence (DNA): TGCGCCAGCAGCCCACTACTAGGACTAGCGGGGGGCACCGGGGAGCTGTTTTTT.

At least ten counts were recorded for this clonotype. The rearrangement links TRBV20-1 to TRBJ1-1; 7 positions agree with TRBD1. The CDR3 extends over 13 amino acids. V lost 3 bases and J lost 2; bases outside the gene matches: 3. Germline CDR1 and CDR2: DFQATT and SNEGSKA (reference sequence). CDR3 sequence reads: CSARDRLNTEAFF. CDR3 DNA: TGCAGTGCTAGGGACAGGTTAAACACTGAAGCTTTCTTT.

This chain connects TRBV5-1 to TRBJ1-3, with D perhaps TRBD1 (5 bases). CDR1 SGHRS and CDR2 YFSETQ come from the germline V gene. V was shortened by 4 bases and J by 0 bases, with 11 bases between the two germline ends. The CDR3 consists of 15 residues. CDR3 nucleotide sequence: TGCGCCAGCAGCAGCGGGACTGACTCTGGAAACACCATATATTTT. It yields the protein CASSSGTDSGNTIYF.

The chain couples TRBV7-2 to TRBJ1-3, with D uncertain. The CDR3 sequence is 17 residues long. V lost 4 bases, J lost 2 bases, and 18 bases lay in between. Germline loops: CDR1 SGHTA, CDR2 FQGNSA. The CDR3 protein is CASSSLPSGRTGNTIYF. CDR3 sequence (DNA): TGTGCCAGCAGCTCGCTTCCCTCGGGCAGGACTGGAAACACCATATATTTT.

The chain carries TRBV7-2 and TRBJ2-1, with D perhaps TRBD1 (6 bases). V was cut by 5 bases and J by 3 bases, with 11 bases left in between. Germline V gene sequence: CDR1 SGHTA, CDR2 FQGNSA. The CDR3 runs to 14 residues. Here the CDR3 reads CASSVDSNYNEQFF. As DNA, the CDR3 is TGTGCCAGCAGCGTGGACAGCAACTACAATGAGCAGTTCTTC. Full variable domain (rest looked up from reference TRBV7-2 and TRBJ2-1): GAGVSQSPSNKVTEKGKDVELRCDPISGHTALYWYRQSLGQGLEFLIYFQGNSAPDKSGLPSDRFSAERTGGSVSTLTIQRTQQEDSAVYLCASSVDSNYNEQFFGPGTRLTVL.

This clonotype showed up many times. The chain uses TRBV7-8 and TRBJ2-1; D call uncertain. With 5 bases removed from V and 0 bases from J, the gap between germline ends came to 14 bases. The CDR3 is 16 amino acids. Germline CDR1 reads SGHVS; CDR2 reads FQNEAQ. The CDR3: CASSGAGGYSYNEQFF. For the CDR3, the DNA is TGTGCCAGCAGCGGAGCAGGCGGCTACTCCTACAATGAGCAGTTCTTC.